A selection of T cell receptor beta chains follows, all from one sample in a study of T cell responses to AZD1222 COVID-19 vaccine. Sequencing used immunoSEQ multiplex PCR; TCRdb keeps in-frame clones, though not all of them. Of tens of thousands of clones in the sample, over 75% were seen once. Source: peripheral blood, taken 28 days after the second AZD1222 dose. The receptor set was obtained from an adult who received the AZD1222 COVID-19 vaccine. Both conserved end residues are part of each CDR3. The D gene is left open where the match is weak. The size entry is marked missing in some rows and otherwise reads once, few, many or a size class.

V,D,J,size,DNA,CDR3
TRBV9,.,TRBJ1-6,.,TGTGCCAGCAGCCCGGAGGCCGGCTGGGGTTCACCCCTCCACTTT,CASSPEAGWGSPLHF
TRBV27,.,TRBJ2-3,.,TGTGCCAGCAGTTCGCGGATCAGGACAGATACGCAGTATTTT,CASSSRIRTDTQYF
TRBV6-2/TRBV6-3,.,TRBJ2-2,.,TGTGCCAGCAGTCTGCCCCAGCACCCGGGGGAGCTGTTTTTT,CASSLPQHPGELFF
TRBV10-3,TRBD1,TRBJ2-3,.,TGTGCCACCGCGAGTGGGACAGCAAGTACAGATACGCAGTATTTT,CATASGTASTDTQYF
TRBV11-2,.,TRBJ2-7,.,TGTGCCAGCAGCCCCGACAGGATCTACGAGCAGTACTTC,CASSPDRIYEQYF
TRBV6-6,.,TRBJ2-1,.,TGTGCCAGCAATTACAGGGCCGGCAATGAGCAGTTCTTC,CASNYRAGNEQFF
TRBV19,TRBD1,TRBJ1-5,.,TGTGCCAGTAGTATGACCGGGACAGGGGGCACAGTACGGCCCCAGCATTTT,CASSMTGTGGTVRPQHF
TRBV11-3,TRBD1,TRBJ2-1,.,TGTGCCAGCAGCCCACAGGGGGGTGAGCAGTTCTTC,CASSPQGGEQFF
TRBV5-1,.,TRBJ2-4,.,TGCGCCAGCAGCTCTGACGGGGCCAAAAACATTCAGTACTTC,CASSSDGAKNIQYF
TRBV2,.,TRBJ1-1,.,TGTGCCAGCAGTGAACGGGAGGGGAACACTGAAGCTTTCTTT,CASSEREGNTEAFF
TRBV27,.,TRBJ2-5,.,TGTGCCAGCAGCGAGCGGGCCACCAAAGAGACCCAGTACTTC,CASSERATKETQYF
TRBV5-1,.,TRBJ1-1,.,TGCGCCAGCAGCCCGTCGGGGGCCGTGAACACTGAAGCTTTCTTT,CASSPSGAVNTEAFF
TRBV14,.,TRBJ2-3,.,TGTGCCAGCAGCCCCCCCGCAGATACGCAGTATTTT,CASSPPADTQYF
TRBV28,.,TRBJ1-1,.,TGTGCCAGCAGACCCTGGGGACACTCACTGAACACTGAAGCTTTCTTT,CASRPWGHSLNTEAFF
TRBV7-8,TRBD1,TRBJ1-5,.,TGTGCCAGCAGCTTAGCGACAGGGGACGGTGGTCAGCCCCAGCATTTT,CASSLATGDGGQPQHF
TRBV19,.,TRBJ2-1,.,TGTGCCAGTAGTATAGTCGGCAATGAGCAGTTCTTC,CASSIVGNEQFF
TRBV7-2,.,TRBJ1-1,.,TGTGCCAGCAGCCGGGGGACATATGCAATTGAAGCTTTCTTT,CASSRGTYAIEAFF
TRBV11-2,TRBD2,TRBJ2-7,.,TGTGCCAGCAGCTTAGTAGTCAGGGGGACTAGCGGGAGCTACGAGCAGTACTTC,CASSLVVRGTSGSYEQYF
TRBV7-2,.,TRBJ1-5,.,TGTGCCAGCAGCTTAACTCGTATTCAGCCCCAGCATTTT,CASSLTRIQPQHF
TRBV5-5,TRBD1,TRBJ1-1,once,TGTGCCAGCAGCTCGCACGTCGGACAGGGAAATACTGAAGCTTTCTTT,CASSSHVGQGNTEAFF
TRBV7-6,.,TRBJ2-7,.,TGTGCCAGCAGCTTAGGGGGACATAGCTCCTACGAGCAGTACTTC,CASSLGGHSSYEQYF
TRBV7-2,TRBD1,TRBJ1-2,few,TGTGCCAGCAGCGTCCAGGGGGCTAACGGCTACACCTTC,CASSVQGANGYTF
TRBV3-1/TRBV3-2,.,TRBJ1-1,.,TGTGCCAGCAGCCATCGTCAGGGACTGGGGAACACTGAAGCTTTCTTT,CASSHRQGLGNTEAFF
TRBV28,.,TRBJ1-1,.,TGTGCCAGCAGTCTCCTACAGGGACACACTGAAGCTTTCTTT,CASSLLQGHTEAFF
TRBV19,.,TRBJ2-2,.,TGTGCCAGTAGTATCCGAGCTCCCGGGGAGCTGTTTTTT,CASSIRAPGELFF
TRBV19,.,TRBJ2-2,.,TGTGCCAGTAGTATAAAGGGGAGCGCCGGGGAGCTGTTTTTT,CASSIKGSAGELFF
TRBV9,TRBD2,TRBJ2-1,once,TGTGCCAGCAGTCTCGGGGCTAGCGGGTCCTACAATGAGCAGTTCTTC,CASSLGASGSYNEQFF
TRBV7-9,.,TRBJ1-2,.,TGTGCCAGCAGATGGAGCGGGGGGAACTATGGCTACACCTTC,CASRWSGGNYGYTF
TRBV7-9,.,TRBJ1-6,.,TGTGCCAGCAGCTTAGATGATTGGAAACCCCTCCACTTT,CASSLDDWKPLHF
TRBV7-9,TRBD1,TRBJ1-6,.,TGTGCCAGCAGCCCCCAGGGGGATTCACCCCTCCACTTT,CASSPQGDSPLHF
TRBV5-1,.,TRBJ2-3,.,TGCGCCAGCAGCTTGGACCCTAGCACAGATACGCAGTATTTT,CASSLDPSTDTQYF
TRBV5-1,.,TRBJ1-2,.,TGCGCCAGCAGCTTGGAATGGGGGACCTATGGCTACACCTTC,CASSLEWGTYGYTF
TRBV10-3,.,TRBJ1-1,.,TGTGCCATCAGTCACGGGGGGCTGAACACTGAAGCTTTCTTT,CAISHGGLNTEAFF
TRBV4-3,TRBD2,TRBJ2-7,.,TGCGCCAGCAGCCAAGATAGGGGCGGGAGGCAATACGAGCAGTACTTC,CASSQDRGGRQYEQYF
TRBV2,.,TRBJ1-1,.,TGTGCCAGCAGTGAGCGAACTGAAGCTTTCTTT,CASSERTEAFF
TRBV9,TRBD2,TRBJ2-6,.,TGTGCCAGCAGCCTAGGGCCCTTAGCGGGGGGCACGTCTGGGGCCAACGTCCTGACTTTC,CASSLGPLAGGTSGANVLTF
TRBV30,TRBD1,TRBJ1-1,.,TGTGCCTGGAGTTCAGTAAGGGACAGGAAGAACACTGAAGCTTTCTTT,CAWSSVRDRKNTEAFF
TRBV24-1,TRBD1,TRBJ2-2,.,TGTGCCACCAGTGATTTGGGACAGGGTGGTGCCGGGGAGCTGTTTTTT,CATSDLGQGGAGELFF
TRBV6-2/TRBV6-3,TRBD2,TRBJ2-7,.,TGTGCCAGCAGTTATCCCCCACTAGCGGGAGATCCCTACGAGCAGTACTTC,CASSYPPLAGDPYEQYF
TRBV6-5,.,TRBJ1-3,.,TGTGCCAGCAGTTGGTGGGACCGCTCTGGAAACACCATATATTTT,CASSWWDRSGNTIYF
TRBV7-2,TRBD2,TRBJ2-5,.,TGTGCCAGCAGCTTAGTTCGGGGGGGACAAGAGACCCAGTACTTC,CASSLVRGGQETQYF
TRBV11-2,TRBD1,TRBJ2-5,.,TGTGCCAGCACTTTCCTCCTCGGGACAGGCCAAGAGACCCAGTACTTC,CASTFLLGTGQETQYF
TRBV28,.,TRBJ1-2,.,TGTGGTACCCGTGCCCTCCGGGGCTACACCTTT,CGTRALRGYTF
TRBV5-4,.,TRBJ2-1,.,TGTGCCAGCAGCTTGGCTGGAGGGCACGCTTACAATGAGCAGTTCTTC,CASSLAGGHAYNEQFF
TRBV29-1,.,TRBJ1-2,.,TGCAGCGTGAGGGGAGTTGGTGGCTACACCTTC,CSVRGVGGYTF
TRBV29-1,.,TRBJ1-2,.,TGCAGCGTTCGCCCCGGGACCTCGAACTATGGCTACACCTTC,CSVRPGTSNYGYTF
TRBV6-2/TRBV6-3,TRBD1,TRBJ1-1,once,TGTGCCAGCAGCAGAGGGACAGGGGTGGAAAACACTGAAGCTTTCTTT,CASSRGTGVENTEAFF
TRBV27,.,TRBJ1-2,few,TGTGCCAGCAGTTTCACCCAAGGTGGCGGCTACACCTTC,CASSFTQGGGYTF
TRBV24-1,.,TRBJ2-1,.,TGTGCCACCAGTGATTTGCGGGGGCGAGGGACTGGACACTACAATGAGCAGTTCTTC,CATSDLRGRGTGHYNEQFF
TRBV11-2,.,TRBJ2-2,.,TGTGCCAGCAGCGGACGGACAGAGTCCACCGGGGAGCTGTTTTTT,CASSGRTESTGELFF
TRBV9,TRBD2,TRBJ2-1,.,TGTGCCAGCGGACCAACTAGCGGAGTGGGGGGTGAGCAGTTCTTC,CASGPTSGVGGEQFF
TRBV2,TRBD1,TRBJ1-2,.,TGTGCCAGCAGGGGACAGGGTGTCTATGGCTACACCTTC,CASRGQGVYGYTF
TRBV6-2/TRBV6-3,TRBD1,TRBJ1-1,.,TGTGCCAGCAGTTACTTACTCGGACAGGGGGCTTTCTTT,CASSYLLGQGAFF
TRBV11-2,.,TRBJ2-7,.,TGTGCCAGCAGCTTAGCGGGTAGACCCTACGAGCAGTACTTC,CASSLAGRPYEQYF
TRBV12-5,.,TRBJ1-1,once,TGTGCTAGTGGCCCCGCGGACCGGAGACCCCTGGGCACTGAAGCTTTCTTT,CASGPADRRPLGTEAFF